This T cell receptor (beta chain) was sequenced in a study of cytomegalovirus exposure and HLA in healthy donors (dated by TCRdb to between 2016 and 2019). Study-level background: An earlier analysis of more than 550 of the donors reported approximately 280 Gb of sequence data and around 110 million unique TCR beta sequences obtained from about 180 million T cells. Besides the first cohort of approximately 670 subjects, a separate validation cohort made up of over a hundred different subjects was used. Because of strong linkage in the cohort, four to six DR-DQ haplotypes were treated as single units for association and clustering. To predict cytomegalovirus infection status, the study brought together high-throughput TCR immunosequencing, statistical association of individual TCRs with disease status, and machine learning. All discovery cohort repertoires had been generated using a single sequencing platform. An early release that covered 640 HLA-typed donors contained approximately 320 gigabases of sequencing data and some 87 million unique TCR sequences. HLA typing included class I and class II loci at four-digit resolution. Genome-wide SNP genotypes for about 65% of the 666 donors were used in a later genetic analysis, which treated that subset as a discovery cohort. On average, roughly 250,000 unique TCR beta nucleotide sequences were sequenced per donor among a few hundred genotyped donors of the cohort, with roughly 20% of those sequences being non-productive. The study aimed to test whether cataloging public T cell receptors could reveal signatures of past pathogen exposure. Using immunosequencing, the study profiled T cell repertoires from 500 to 800 subjects and related those repertoires to cytomegalovirus serostatus. A later analysis re-analyzed previously published TCR beta repertoires from several hundred donors and added high-resolution HLA genotyping to study TCR occurrence patterns. Among the roughly 400 genotyped donors, approximately 81% belonged to the genetic ancestry cluster associated with self-reported Caucasian donors. An earlier analysis of around 580 of the donors used high-throughput TCR beta sequencing to judge whether each TCR beta V gene segment behaved as functional or pseudogenic. In the later analysis, no new phenotypic data were used to find candidate immune exposures; instead, reliance was placed on TCR beta sequences and their occurrence across donors. Donor age, sex, ethnicity and CMV serostatus were collected together with the repertoire data. The number of typed donors differed by locus: 629-630 for A, B, C, DRB1 and DQB1; 500 to 550 for DQA1; around 580 for DPA1; and 400 to 480 for DPB1. The paper's findings and limits, for the study overall: In a later analysis, the rate of TCR association differed among HLA loci, with DRB1 alleles having the most associated TCRs and HLA-C alleles having the fewest. Correlated functional status among segregating V segments might reflect linkage disequilibrium, but an unknown experimental factor could not be ruled out. In vitro tests confirmed that a few of the cytomegalovirus-associated TCR beta chains recognize cytomegalovirus antigens. Broadly in line with IMGT annotations, most TCR beta V segments showed up in productive rearrangements about 90% or about 30% of the time in an earlier analysis of around 550 of the donors. A cluster of highly shared sequence variants was judged likely to represent a technical artifact of the sequencing pipeline. The authors suggested that the approach could potentially be extended to other disease states and immunological phenotypes. While some public TCRs were present in many individuals, most TCR sequences turned up only very rarely across donors. In a later analysis, HLA-associated TCR beta chains were found to be more clonally expanded and to have lower generation probabilities than equally common non-associated chains. In the study, roughly 160 TCR beta chains were listed as associated with cytomegalovirus. A later genetic analysis reported fewer N-insertions in productive TCRs among donors in an Asian-associated ancestry cluster than the approximately 670-donor mean. Strong co-occurrence of HLA alleles, especially DR and DQ, made assigning TCR associations to individual alleles difficult. The presence/absence analyses assumed that sequencing depth was roughly uniform across donors, and that assumption may not be true. Several of the top co-occurrence clusters appeared to be linked to parvovirus B19, influenza, CMV and Epstein-Barr virus, according to a later analysis. Immune exposure information for the cohort was limited to CMV serostatus. In a later analysis, most CMV-associated TCR beta chains were found to appear HLA-restricted, with HLA associations seemingly driven largely by CMV exposure. Because HLA typing was missing for some donors at each locus, association tests included only the typed subset. This cohort had only TCR beta chains sequenced, and the lack of alpha or paired-chain data limited which features could be detected. In a later analysis, some 17,000 TCR beta sequences were associated with specific HLA alleles at a false discovery rate of 0.05. In a later genetic analysis, a missense DCLRE1C variant was associated with V-gene and J-gene trimming of TCR beta chains, and the association was replicated in an independent cohort. In both the original and validation cohorts, the classifier was reported to diagnose cytomegalovirus status with high specificity and sensitivity. A further reported finding was that TCR beta sequences accurately predicted the HLA-A and HLA-B alleles for most subjects in the first cohort. Over 15 rarely observed V segments, including chromosome 9 orphons, were excluded from the earlier analysis of almost 600 of the donors because counts were too low.

The cohort was made up of roughly 670 healthy bone marrow donors. Cohort members were all nominally healthy when sampled, although unrecorded immune exposures were likely present. The donor was CMV seronegative and belonged to the group of over 300 seronegative cohort members. A peripheral blood sample was collected from each donor, and TCR beta sequencing was performed on peripheral blood mononuclear cells. The Qiagen DNeasy Blood Extraction Kit was used to extract genomic DNA from the blood cell samples. About this clone itself: The target of this receptor is not known. Base qualities are not at hand, and no much larger clone is one base apart.

Receptor libraries were prepared by the immunoSEQ multiplex PCR assay. For the multiplex PCR, a mixture combining 60 forward primers for TCR Vbeta segments and 13 reverse primers for TCR Jbeta segments was used. Amplification of the CDR3 region of rearranged TCR beta genes was performed with a multiplex PCR assay on genomic DNA. The Illumina HiSeq System was used to sequence the amplified TCR beta libraries as 87-base-pair reads. Per the source publication's procedure: Across the 670 or so repertoires, a later analysis counted tens of millions of unique TCR beta chains, about 10 million of which were shared by at least two donors. Raw reads were error-corrected and collapsed into unique sequences by a nearest-neighbor algorithm in which closely related sequences were merged to remove PCR and sequencing errors. To assign V, D and J gene segments, CDR3 sequences were aligned to IMGT reference sequences. For a sequence to be retained, a match of at least six nucleotides was required to both a V gene segment and a J gene segment. A rearrangement was called productive if the CDR3 had no stop codons and remained in frame with V and J, and every other rearrangement was called non-productive. Following IMGT convention, CDR3 was defined as the stretch from the second conserved V-encoded cysteine up to the conserved J-encoded phenylalanine. The earlier analysis of some 540 of the donors excluded any sequence lacking an unambiguous match to a single V gene segment. An earlier analysis of 587 of the donors classified V segments as functional when productive rearrangements were above 56.7% and as segregating when the standard deviation between donors was above 5%. A statistical classification framework was built to diagnose cytomegalovirus status from the catalog of TCR beta chain sequences. In a later analysis, V and J genes were assigned by comparing TCR nucleotide sequences against IMGT/GENE-DB human TR gene sequences. The TCRdist pipeline was used in a later analysis to assign CDR3 sequences and most-parsimonious VDJ recombination scenarios. In a later analysis, each TCR beta chain was defined by its CDR3 amino acid sequence together with its V-gene family, and reads without a unique V-gene family were excluded. To address suspected cross-contamination and a sequencing artifact, a later analysis removed a few hundred highly shared, low-generation-probability nucleotide sequences. For each public chain, a later analysis derived a clonal expansion index from normalized ranks of inferred template counts within each repertoire. Generation probabilities in a later analysis came from a VDJ recombination model fitted to out-of-frame rearrangements, and those results were checked against IGoR. In a later analysis, hypergeometric tests were used to score TCR-TCR, TCR-HLA and TCR-CMV co-occurrence, with a repertoire-size bias correction applied to TCR pairs. To estimate false discovery rates, a later analysis permuted the HLA or CMV assignments 20 times. In a later analysis, co-occurring TCRs were grouped using DBSCAN, with TCRdist sequence similarity added in when clustering inside HLA-allele-positive subsets. Repertoires with fewer than 30,000 or more than 120,000 public chains, plus five repertoires with anomalous nucleotide sharing, were excluded from co-occurrence clustering. TCRdb re-hosts the immuneACCESS table, in-frame sequences only. Its copies lack some clones; in the studies checked, an unresolved V gene accounts for under half of them, and the cause for the rest is not known. V, J and clone size are taken as reported in that table, and D and trimming were inferred from the DNA itself. The sample table records over 85,000 clones; 76% of these occur just once. Roughly 2% of the sample goes to the ten largest clones.

The specimen sequenced was PBMCs. The TCR comes from a middle-aged man in good health and CMV-seronegative.

CDR3 sequence: CASSEFGLEGYTF. The DNA sequence follows: TGCGCCAGCAGTGAGTTTGGACTGGAGGGCTACACCTTC. This receptor chain uses TRBV10-2 and TRBJ1-2; the D gene is unclear. Trimming costs V 1 base and J 8 bases, and their ends lie 11 bases apart. From a lookup of the germline V gene, CDR1 and CDR2 are WSHSY and SAAADI. From its cysteine to its phenylalanine, the CDR3 spans 13 amino acids. Left in the record is the CDR3 DNA by itself, 39 bases read in frame from the first base.